These 12 T cell receptor beta chains were sequenced from one sample in a study of post-analysis software for immune sequencing data. Overall study findings and caveats: In patients, about 5 TRBV segments were more frequent than in controls, with TRBV5-6, TRBV5-1 and TRBV20-1 among them.

The antigens these receptors bind are not known. Built from TCR beta cDNA, the libraries had unique molecular identifiers in them. TCRdb ran MiXCR on the PCR reads and lists one entry per CDR3 protein. The table lists roughly 620,000 distinct CDR3 sequences, about 44% of them singletons. The sequenced sample consisted of blood. These receptors were obtained from a girl aged 5-17 years with multiple sclerosis.

The chain links TRBV19 to TRBJ2-1, with D perhaps matching TRBD2 (6 bases). V was clipped by 5 bases and J by 4 bases, with 18 bases between them. The CDR3 sequence is 16 residues long. The germline CDR1 and CDR2 sequences are LNHDA and SQIVND (reference sequence). The CDR3: CASSPLDSGGYNEQFF. Here the CDR3 DNA reads TGTGCCAGTAGTCCATTGGACTCTGGAGGGTACAATGAGCAGTTCTTC.

J is TRBJ2-6 and V is TRBV18; D not resolved. Trimming shortened V by 0 bases and J by 1 base, and 7 bases separated the two germline ends. Germline V lookup: CDR1 KGHSH, CDR2 LQKENI. The CDR3 is 16 amino acids. CDR3 loop: CASSPPVGSGANVLTF. In nucleotides, the CDR3 is TGTGCCAGCTCACCACCGGTAGGGTCTGGGGCCAACGTCCTGACTTTC.

The chain joins TRBV11-2 to TRBJ2-1, with 9 nucleotides matching TRBD2. The V and J ends lost 4 bases and 4 bases, in that order; junction bases with no gene match: 5. This CDR3 is 15 amino acids long. Looked up from germline, CDR1 is SGHAT and CDR2 is FQNNGV. CDR3 sequence (DNA): TGTGCCAGCAGCTGGCGGGGGGGCGGATACAATGAGCAGTTCTTC. This encodes CASSWRGGGYNEQFF.

This clonotype was detected only a few times. The gene calls are TRBV2 and TRBJ1-5, with no clear D. Per germline, CDR1 SNHLY and CDR2 FYNNEI. The V end lost 4 bases, the J end lost 5 bases, and 12 bases lay between the germline ends. The CDR3 covers 14 residues. The DNA for the CDR3 is TGTGCCAGCAGTGTTGAAAGGGCGGATCAGCCCCAGCATTTT. Its translation: CASSVERADQPQHF.

J is TRBJ2-7 and V is TRBV10-3; D tentatively reads TRBD1 or TRBD2 (5 bases each). Trimming removed 6 bases from V and 3 bases from J, with 15 bases in between. The CDR3 spans 14 residues. Germline V lookup: CDR1 ENHRY, CDR2 SYGVKD. The CDR3 reads CAIRRDPSYYEQYF. CDR3 DNA: TGTGCCATCAGAAGGGACCCCAGTTACTACGAGCAGTACTTC.

The CDR3 loop is CASRQNREQYF. CDR3 DNA sequence: TGTGCCAGCAGGCAAAACAGGGAGCAGTACTTC. The rearrangement links TRBV12-3 or TRBV12-4 to TRBJ2-7; D is possibly TRBD1 (5 bases). This CDR3 is 11 amino acids long. V lost 6 bases and J lost 7, with 10 bases in between.

This clonotype was seen a few times. The chain combines TRBV4-1 with TRBJ2-1, with 9 bases aligning to TRBD2. Trimming cost V 11 bases and J 4 bases; bases outside gene matches: 21. Germline assignment: CDR1 MGHRA and CDR2 YSYEKL. This CDR3 region has 18 residues. The CDR3 coding sequence is TGCGCCTCCCCGGGGCTAGCGGGGTATCCTGCTCTATACAATGAGCAGTTCTTC. Protein product: CASPGLAGYPALYNEQFF.

The chain recombines TRBV20-1 with TRBJ2-1; 7 positions match TRBD2. Germline V gives CDR1 DFQATT, CDR2 SNEGSKA (reference sequence). Unmatched junction bases numbered 6, after V lost 7 bases and J lost 9 bases. The CDR3 consists of 11 residues. CDR3 in DNA: TGCAGTGGGGCTAGCGGAATTGAGCAGTTCTTC. This translates into CSGASGIEQFF.

The rearrangement joins TRBV4-1 to TRBJ2-5; weak D call: TRBD2 (7 bases). Per germline, CDR1 MGHRA and CDR2 YSYEKL. V lost 4 bases, J lost 0 bases, and 9 bases lay in between. The CDR3 is 14 residues long. The DNA of the CDR3 is TGCGCCAGCAGCCGGGAGGGGGACCAAGAGACCCAGTACTTC. This sequence encodes CASSREGDQETQYF.

Only a few counts were recorded for this clonotype. This chain uses TRBV6-5 with TRBJ2-3, with 11 bases identical to TRBD1. The CDR3 is made up of 15 amino acids. V shed 4 bases and J 5 bases; nucleotides not matched to a gene: 5. Germline V gene lookup returns CDR1 MNHEY and CDR2 SVGAGI. In DNA form, the CDR3 reads TGTGCCAGCAGTTCTCCCGGGACAGGGGGAGATACGCAGTATTTT. Its protein is CASSSPGTGGDTQYF.

J is TRBJ2-1 and V is TRBV6-7; the match to TRBD2 covers 9 bases. TRBV6-7 is classed as an ORF, of uncertain function. The CDR3 is 15 residues long. Trimming at V came to 0 bases and at J to 7 bases, leaving 4 bases not matched to a gene. CDR3 in DNA: TGTGCCAGCAGTTACTCAGCGGGAGGCTGGAATGAGCAGTTCTTC. It encodes CASSYSAGGWNEQFF.

Note on this clonotype: Its ends do not fully match the called genes, so a read error is possible. The rearrangement uses TRBV11-2 and TRBJ2-5, with a possible D match to TRBD2 (5 bases). The DNA end favors TRBJ2-7, so the J call may be wrong. The CDR3 consists of 15 residues. Germline CDR1 SGHAT, CDR2 FQNNGV. CDR3 DNA sequence: TGTGCCCGCAGCTTACCCGGACTGGAGGCCTACGAGCAGTACTTC. It yields the protein CARSLPGLEAYEQYF.